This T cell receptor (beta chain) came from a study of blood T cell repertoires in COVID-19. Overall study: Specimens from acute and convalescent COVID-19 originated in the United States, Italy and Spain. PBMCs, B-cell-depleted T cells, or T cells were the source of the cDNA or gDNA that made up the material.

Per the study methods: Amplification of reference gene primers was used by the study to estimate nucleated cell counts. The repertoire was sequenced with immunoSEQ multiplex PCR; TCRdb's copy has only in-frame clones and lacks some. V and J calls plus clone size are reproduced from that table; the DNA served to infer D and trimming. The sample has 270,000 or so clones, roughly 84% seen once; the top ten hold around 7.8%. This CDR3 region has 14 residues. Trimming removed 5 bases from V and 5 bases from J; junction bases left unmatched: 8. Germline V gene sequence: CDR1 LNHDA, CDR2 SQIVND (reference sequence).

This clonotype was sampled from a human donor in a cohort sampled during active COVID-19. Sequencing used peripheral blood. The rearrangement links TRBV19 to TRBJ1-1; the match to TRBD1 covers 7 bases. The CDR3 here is CASSAVRGRTEAFF. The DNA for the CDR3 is TGTGCCAGTAGTGCGGTGAGGGGGCGAACTGAAGCTTTCTTT.